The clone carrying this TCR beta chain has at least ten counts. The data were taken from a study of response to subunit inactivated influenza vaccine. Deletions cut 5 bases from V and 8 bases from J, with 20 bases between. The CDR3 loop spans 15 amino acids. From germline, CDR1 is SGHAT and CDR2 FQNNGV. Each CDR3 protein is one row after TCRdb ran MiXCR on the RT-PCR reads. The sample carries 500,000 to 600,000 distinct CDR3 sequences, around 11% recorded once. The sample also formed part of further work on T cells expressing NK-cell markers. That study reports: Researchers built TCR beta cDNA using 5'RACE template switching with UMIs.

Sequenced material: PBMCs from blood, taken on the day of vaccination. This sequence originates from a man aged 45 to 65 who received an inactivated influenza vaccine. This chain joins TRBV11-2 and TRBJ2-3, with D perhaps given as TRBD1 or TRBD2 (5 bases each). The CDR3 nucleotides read TGTGCCAGCAGCATAAGAGGGACCCCGTTTGCTACGCAGTATTTT. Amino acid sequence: CASSIRGTPFATQYF.